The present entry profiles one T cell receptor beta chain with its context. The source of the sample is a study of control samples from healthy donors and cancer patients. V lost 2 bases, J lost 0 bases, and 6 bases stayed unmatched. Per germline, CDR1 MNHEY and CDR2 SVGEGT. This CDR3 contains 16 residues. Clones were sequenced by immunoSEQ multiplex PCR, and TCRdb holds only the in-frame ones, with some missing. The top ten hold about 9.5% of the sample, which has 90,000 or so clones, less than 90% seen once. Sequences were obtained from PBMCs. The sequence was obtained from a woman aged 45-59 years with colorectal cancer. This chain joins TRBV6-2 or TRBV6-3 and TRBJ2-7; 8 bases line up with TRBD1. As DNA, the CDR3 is TGTGCCAGCAGTTACCGAACAGGGGGAAGCTCCTACGAGCAGTACGTC. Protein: CASSYRTGGSSYEQYV.